Listed here are 21 T cell receptor beta chains from one sample, sequenced in a study of blood T cell repertoires in COVID-19. TCRdb's table, derived via immunoSEQ multiplex PCR, lists solely in-frame clones and lacks some. The sample yields about 60,000 clones, roughly 88% seen once. The sample comprised peripheral blood. These receptors all come from a man between 60 and 75 years old with acute or convalescent COVID-19.

J is TRBJ2-1 and V is TRBV4-2; D not certain. CDR1 is LGHNA, CDR2 YNFKEQ, per germline. Trimming stripped 4 bases from V and 0 bases from J, with 13 bases between. The CDR3 loop spans 16 amino acids. CDR3: CASSPTAASSYNEQFF. DNA for the CDR3: TGTGCCAGCAGCCCAACCGCAGCGAGCTCCTACAATGAGCAGTTCTTC.

The V call is TRBV24-1, the J call TRBJ1-1, with 7 positions matching TRBD1. This CDR3 region has 16 residues. Germline assignment: CDR1 KGHDR and CDR2 SFDVKD. V shed 5 bases, J shed 1 base, and the junction held 9 bases outside the gene matches. CDR3 nucleotides: TGTGCCACCAGTGGCAGTAAGCCAGGGGGGAACACTGAAGCTTTCTTT. Protein: CATSGSKPGGNTEAFF.

The chain links TRBV30 to TRBJ2-7; a weak D match, TRBD1 (6 bases). Germline V gene sequence: CDR1 GTSNPN, CDR2 SVGIG (reference sequence). The CDR3 spans 12 residues. Trimming took 2 bases from V and 6 from J, leaving 11 bases between them. In DNA form, the CDR3 reads TGTGCCTGGAGTTCACAGGGATCCGAGCAGTACTTC. Its translation: CAWSSQGSEQYF.

The J gene is TRBJ1-4, the V gene TRBV14, with TRBD1 as a possible D gene (6 bases). Trimming stripped 4 bases from V and 8 bases from J, with 14 bases between. There are 14 residues in the CDR3. Germline V gives CDR1 SGHDN, CDR2 FVKESK. In DNA, the CDR3 is TGTGCCAGCAGCCCGGGACAAAGGGAGGAAAAACTGTTTTTT. Translated: CASSPGQREEKLFF.

The CDR3 here is CASSPLVDTQYF. CDR3 DNA: TGTGCCAGCAGCCCCCTCGTAGATACGCAGTATTTT. V usage is TRBV11-2 and J usage is TRBJ2-3; no reliable D call. This CDR3 has 12 residues. CDR1 is SGHAT and CDR2 is FQNNGV in the germline V gene. V shed 5 bases and J shed 5 bases, with 8 bases lying between them.

Regarding this clone: The junction departs from the called germline gene at one end, perhaps through a read error. The gene calls are TRBV11-3 and TRBJ2-7, with D perhaps matching TRBD1 (6 bases). CDR1 and CDR2 from the germline V gene are SGHNT and YENEEA. The CDR3 has 15 residues. CDR3 nucleotides: TGTGCCAGCAACTTAGTGGGGGCTGGCGGTGAAGAGCAGTACTTC. Its translation: CASNLVGAGGEEQYF.

The chain is built from TRBV18 and TRBJ2-1; 7 bases agree with TRBD2. Per the germline V gene, CDR1 is KGHSH and CDR2 is LQKENI. The CDR3 has 15 residues. Trimming removed 6 bases from V and 0 bases from J; junction bases left unmatched: 5. DNA of the CDR3: TGTGCCAGCTCCACCACTAGCGACTCCTACAATGAGCAGTTCTTC. Residues: CASSTTSDSYNEQFF.

The gene calls are TRBV4-2 and TRBJ1-2, with D possibly being TRBD1 (6 bases). This CDR3 has 18 residues. The ends were cut back, 0 bases at V and 4 bases at J, with 21 bases in the middle. CDR1 and CDR2 from the germline V gene are LGHNA and YNFKEQ. The chain's CDR3 is CASSQETRVGGQAYGYTF. CDR3 in DNA: TGTGCCAGCAGCCAAGAAACGAGAGTCGGGGGGCAGGCCTATGGCTACACCTTC.

The chain uses TRBV4-2 and TRBJ1-2, with no clear D. The CDR3 runs to 12 residues. V was trimmed by 1 base and J by 7 bases, leaving 7 bases between them. Germline CDR1 reads LGHNA; CDR2 reads YNFKEQ. DNA of the CDR3: TGTGCCAGCAGCCAAGGGTCAGGTGGCTACACCTTC. It translates to CASSQGSGGYTF.

The rearrangement joins TRBV19 to TRBJ1-4; D remains ambiguous. The V gene lost 4 bases and the J gene lost 7 bases, with 13 bases spanning the gap. CDR3 length: 14 amino acids. From germline, CDR1 is LNHDA and CDR2 SQIVND (reference sequence). The CDR3 coding sequence is TGTGCCAGTAGTAAACACTGGGAGGCTGAAAAACTGTTTTTT. This codes for CASSKHWEAEKLFF.

V is TRBV7-9 and J is TRBJ2-2; 7 bases match TRBD1. CDR1 is SEHNR and CDR2 is FQNEAQ in the germline V gene (reference sequence). This CDR3 has 15 residues. V was pared by 4 bases and J by 2 bases, with 4 bases of the junction left unmatched. The CDR3 sequence: CASSYRGLNTGELFF. The DNA for the CDR3 is TGTGCCAGCAGCTACAGGGGCCTTAACACCGGGGAGCTGTTTTTT.

This rearrangement joins TRBV5-4 to TRBJ1-2, with 11 bases matching TRBD1. The V gene's germline CDR1 is SGHNT and CDR2 YYREEE (reference sequence). The CDR3 covers 18 residues. The V and J ends lost 0 bases and 4 bases, in that order; junction bases with no gene match: 11. This CDR3 reads CASSLGAGTGGLGYGYTF. In DNA form, the CDR3 reads TGTGCCAGCAGCTTGGGGGCCGGGACAGGGGGTCTCGGCTATGGCTACACCTTC. Using reference TRBV5-4 and TRBJ1-2 for the parts outside the CDR3, the full variable domain is ETGVTQSPTHLIKTRGQQVTLRCSSQSGHNTVSWYQQALGQGPQFIFQYYREEENGRGNFPPRFSGLQFPNYSSELNVNALELDDSALYLCASSLGAGTGGLGYGYTFGSGTRLTVV.

This chain joins TRBV15 and TRBJ1-1, with D maybe TRBD1 (5 bases). V was pared by 2 bases and J by 1 base, with 5 bases between. Germline assignment: CDR1 LNHNV and CDR2 YYDKDF (reference sequence). The CDR3 extends over 13 amino acids. The CDR3 DNA sequence: TGTGCCACCAGCAGACAGGGGAACACTGAAGCTTTCTTT. The encoded protein is CATSRQGNTEAFF. Together with reference TRBV15 and TRBJ1-1, the CDR3 gives the full variable domain: DAMVIQNPRYQVTQFGKPVTLSCSQTLNHNVMYWYQQKSSQAPKLLFHYYDKDFNNEADTPDNFQSRRPNTSFCFLDIRSPGLGDTAMYLCATSRQGNTEAFFGQGTRLTVV.

The chain is built from TRBV6-5 and TRBJ1-2, with D tentatively TRBD1 (5 bases). The germline V gene encodes CDR1 MNHEY and CDR2 SVGAGI. CDR3 length equals 13 residues. The V end lost 7 bases, the J end lost 2 bases, and 11 bases lay between the germline ends. The CDR3: CASTPTGNYGYTF. Here the CDR3 DNA reads TGTGCCAGCACCCCCACAGGAAACTATGGCTACACCTTC.

This clone was observed once. The chain uses TRBV25-1 and TRBJ2-1, with 10 nucleotides matching TRBD2. With 2 bases clipped from V and 8 bases from J, the junction kept 9 bases outside the gene matches. The CDR3 is 16 residues long. The V gene's germline CDR1 is MGHDK and CDR2 SYGVNS. The CDR3 bases are TGTGCCAGCAGTGAAAAGCGGGAGGGCCGGGAGGATGAGCAGTTCTTC. Encoded protein: CASSEKREGREDEQFF.

V gene TRBV29-1 combines with J gene TRBJ2-3; TRBD1 is a possible D gene (5 bases). CDR1 SQVTM and CDR2 ANQGSEA come from the germline V gene. Trimming stripped 8 bases from V and 8 bases from J, with 23 bases between. The CDR3 is made up of 14 amino acids. CDR3 loop: CSPTPKTVAVTQYF. The DNA of the CDR3 is TGCAGCCCCACCCCTAAGACAGTCGCAGTTACGCAGTATTTT.

V gene TRBV6-5 combines with J gene TRBJ1-5; 7 nucleotides agree with TRBD1. Looked up from germline, CDR1 is MNHEY and CDR2 is SVGAGI. This CDR3 is built from 13 residues. V lost 6 bases and J lost 9; bases outside the gene matches: 8. CDR3 DNA: TGTGCCAGCAGCCGACAGGGAAGCGGGCCCCAGCATTTT. This encodes CASSRQGSGPQHF.

The V gene is TRBV28, the J gene TRBJ1-2; 7 bases match TRBD1. The CDR3 extends over 13 amino acids. The germline CDR1 and CDR2 sequences are MDHEN and SYDVKM. Trimming removed 7 bases from V and 4 bases from J; junction bases left unmatched: 6. CDR3 bases: TGTGCCAGCACTACCCAGGGGGTCTATGGCTACACCTTC. Protein: CASTTQGVYGYTF.

V and J are TRBV6-5 and TRBJ2-7, with 9 bases lining up with TRBD2. Per germline, CDR1 MNHEY and CDR2 SVGAGI. This CDR3 spans 16 amino acids. With 0 bases clipped from V and 0 bases from J, the junction kept 3 bases outside the gene matches. The CDR3 nucleotides read TGTGCCAGCAGTTACTCGTCTAGCGGGGTCTCCTACGAGCAGTACTTC. It is translated as CASSYSSSGVSYEQYF.

The gene calls are TRBV7-8 and TRBJ1-2, with D tentatively TRBD1 (6 bases). This CDR3 is built from 14 residues. The V end lost 2 bases, the J end lost 4 bases, and 11 bases lay between the germline ends. The germline V gene encodes CDR1 SGHVS and CDR2 FQNEAQ. CDR3 sequence reads: CASSLPGTPYGYTF. The DNA of the CDR3 is TGTGCCAGCAGCTTACCGGGGACACCCTATGGCTACACCTTC. The complete variable domain, with remaining parts taken from reference TRBV7-8 and TRBJ1-2, reads GAGVSQSPRYKVAKRGQDVALRCDPISGHVSLFWYQQALGQGPEFLTYFQNEAQLDKSGLPSDRFFAERPEGSVSTLKIQRTQQEDSAVYLCASSLPGTPYGYTFGSGTRLTVV.

The chain is built from TRBV5-5 and TRBJ1-1, with D perhaps TRBD1 (6 bases). This CDR3 comprises 13 residues. Germline loops: CDR1 SGHKS, CDR2 YYEKEE (reference sequence). V was pared by 5 bases and J by 4 bases, with 12 bases between. CDR3 coding DNA: TGTGCCAGCAGTCACAGGGTTGGCACTGAAGCTTTCTTT. Its protein product is CASSHRVGTEAFF.